This is a list of T cell receptor beta chains from one sample in a study of response to subunit inactivated influenza vaccine. TCRdb redid the calling of the RT-PCR reads with MiXCR, one entry per CDR3 protein. This sample has fewer than 750,000 distinct CDR3 sequences, with 11% to 15% found just once. The sample in question was PBMCs from blood, obtained about 12 days after vaccination. These receptors were collected from a man aged 45-65 years who received an inactivated influenza vaccine. CDR3s include the opening cysteine and the closing phenylalanine or tryptophan. A D gene is named only where the DNA matches it firmly. The size of a clone is reported for some rows only, either as once, few or many, or as a class for expanded clones.

TRBJ1-4 | TRBV4-1 | . | few | CASSYELGKLFF | TGCGCCAGCAGCTACGAATTGGGAAAACTGTTTTTT
TRBJ2-1 | TRBV7-2 | . | . | CASSTGTPKFSYNEQFF | TGTGCCAGCAGCACTGGGACGCCCAAATTCTCCTACAATGAGCAGTTCTTC
TRBJ2-5 | TRBV29-1 | . | few | CSVTQGGETQYF | TGCAGCGTGACCCAGGGTGGTGAGACCCAGTACTTC
TRBJ2-2 | TRBV28 | TRBD1 | . | CAISVQGQLTPGELFF | TGTGCCATCAGTGTCCAGGGACAGCTGACACCCGGGGAGCTGTTTTTT
TRBJ1-3 | TRBV5-1 | . | many | CASSLVGGPGNTIYF | TGCGCCAGCAGCTTGGTCGGGGGACCCGGAAACACCATATATTTT
TRBJ2-2 | TRBV6-1 | TRBD1 | . | CASSEQGAGTGELFF | TGTGCCAGCAGTGAACAGGGGGCCGGCACCGGGGAGCTGTTTTTT
TRBJ2-1 | TRBV11-3 | . | . | CASSRLPPGHSSYNEQFF | TGTGCCAGCAGCCGCCTCCCTCCGGGACACAGCTCCTACAATGAGCAGTTCTTC
TRBJ2-1 | TRBV7-2 | . | few | CASSSAIQGYSSYNEQFF | TGTGCCAGCAGCTCAGCTATACAGGGCTACTCCTCCTACAATGAGCAGTTCTTC
TRBJ2-4 | TRBV20-1 | TRBD1 | few | CSAEGQGGWKNIQYF | TGCAGTGCTGAAGGACAGGGGGGATGGAAAAACATTCAGTACTTC
TRBJ2-2 | TRBV12-3/TRBV12-4 | TRBD1 | . | CASRPGQGDTGELFF | TGTGCCAGCAGGCCGGGACAGGGAGACACCGGGGAGCTGTTTTTT
TRBJ1-4 | TRBV7-2 | . | few | CASSFRAAPRELFF | TGTGCCAGCAGCTTCCGGGCAGCCCCGAGAGAACTGTTTTTT
TRBJ2-3 | TRBV6-6 | . | few | CASQISTDTQYF | TGTGCCAGCCAGATATCCACAGATACGCAGTATTTT
TRBJ1-5 | TRBV4-1 | . | few | CASISAPHQPQHF | TGCGCCAGCATATCGGCCCCGCATCAGCCCCAGCATTTT
TRBJ2-2 | TRBV5-1 | . | many | CASSLQVTGELFF | TGCGCCAGCAGCTTGCAGGTTACCGGGGAGCTGTTTTTT
TRBJ1-2 | TRBV7-9 | TRBD1 | . | CASSTGVEGYTF | TGTGCCAGCAGCACAGGGGTCGAGGGCTACACCTTC
TRBJ2-7 | TRBV5-5 | . | . | CASSLRRGFSYEQYF | TGTGCCAGCAGCCTCCGCCGAGGATTCTCCTACGAGCAGTACTTC
TRBJ2-1 | TRBV12-3/TRBV12-4 | . | . | CASRMNRGGEQFF | TGTGCCAGCAGAATGAACAGGGGGGGAGAGCAGTTCTTC
TRBJ2-7 | TRBV11-2 | . | many | CASSLYQGSYEQYF | TGTGCCAGCAGCTTATACCAGGGGTCCTACGAGCAGTACTTC
TRBJ2-3 | TRBV3-1 | . | few | CASSQVALRTIMYF | TGTGCCAGCAGCCAAGTGGCTCTTAGGACTATTATGTATTTT
TRBJ2-1 | TRBV29-1 | TRBD1 | . | CSFSQGATYNEQFF | TGCAGCTTTTCTCAGGGGGCGACCTACAATGAGCAGTTCTTC
TRBJ2-7 | TRBV27 | . | few | CASSLSPGTQYEQYF | TGTGCCAGCAGTTTATCGCCCGGGACACAGTACGAGCAGTACTTC
TRBJ1-4 | TRBV7-9 | TRBD1 | few | CASSFGTGVSEKLFF | TGTGCCAGCAGCTTTGGGACAGGGGTCAGTGAAAAACTGTTTTTT
TRBJ2-1 | TRBV20-1 | TRBD2 | few | CSALTGAGGGNEQFF | TGCAGTGCTCTCACCGGAGCGGGAGGGGGGAATGAGCAGTTCTTC
TRBJ2-3 | TRBV27 | . | . | CASSFDSPRTDTQYF | TGTGCCAGCAGTTTTGACTCCCCCAGAACAGATACGCAGTATTTT
TRBJ2-2 | TRBV6-4 | . | few | CASSDPNTGELFF | TGTGCCAGCAGTGACCCTAACACCGGGGAGCTGTTTTTT
TRBJ2-2 | TRBV9 | . | few | CASSVGSGGHTGELFF | TGTGCCAGCAGCGTAGGGTCAGGGGGGCACACCGGGGAGCTGTTTTTT
TRBJ2-5 | TRBV6-1 | TRBD1 | few | CASSRPGRGKETQYF | TGTGCCAGCAGCAGACCGGGCAGGGGGAAAGAGACCCAGTACTTC
TRBJ2-3 | TRBV7-9 | TRBD2 | few | CASSFGTSRSTDTQYF | TGTGCCAGCAGCTTCGGGACTAGCAGGAGCACAGATACGCAGTATTTT
TRBJ2-2 | TRBV2 | TRBD1 | . | CASNRQGAGELFF | TGTGCCAGCAATAGACAGGGGGCCGGGGAGCTGTTTTTT
TRBJ2-5 | TRBV4-2 | . | once | CASSQGAGKQETQYF | TGTGCCAGCAGCCAAGGAGCAGGCAAGCAAGAGACCCAGTACTTC
TRBJ2-4 | TRBV10-3 | . | . | CAVSDRQENIQYF | TGTGCCGTCAGTGATCGGCAGGAAAACATTCAGTACTTC
TRBJ2-7 | TRBV18 | . | . | CASSPLRDLQPYEQYF | TGTGCCAGCTCACCCCTACGGGACCTACAACCCTACGAGCAGTACTTC
TRBJ2-3 | TRBV20-1 | TRBD2 | . | CSARKSTSGGAGTQYF | TGCAGTGCTAGAAAATCGACTAGCGGGGGTGCCGGTACGCAGTATTTT
TRBJ1-2 | TRBV6-5 | TRBD1 | . | CASSYSGQGALGYGYTF | TGTGCCAGCAGTTACTCGGGCCAGGGGGCGCTGGGCTATGGCTACACCTTC
TRBJ2-2 | TRBV7-8 | TRBD2 | few | CASRPGLAGDTGELFF | TGTGCCAGCAGACCTGGACTAGCGGGGGACACCGGGGAGCTGTTTTTT
TRBJ2-1 | TRBV27 | TRBD2 | . | CASSLMIPSGGGNEQFF | TGTGCCAGCAGTTTAATGATCCCTAGCGGGGGAGGTAATGAGCAGTTCTTC
TRBJ2-7 | TRBV29-1 | TRBD2 | many | CSVEVPSGRASYEQYF | TGCAGCGTTGAAGTCCCTAGCGGGAGGGCCTCCTACGAGCAGTACTTC
TRBJ2-1 | TRBV4-2 | . | . | CASSQFAGQTYNEQFF | TGTGCCAGCAGCCAATTTGCCGGGCAGACTTACAATGAGCAGTTCTTC
TRBJ1-5 | TRBV28 | . | . | CASSWPNSNQPQHF | TGTGCCAGCAGCTGGCCAAATAGCAATCAGCCCCAGCATTTT
TRBJ1-2 | TRBV7-2 | TRBD1 | few | CASSFPSGRGKESGYTF | TGTGCCAGCAGCTTCCCTTCCGGCAGGGGGAAGGAAAGTGGCTACACCTTC
TRBJ2-3 | TRBV7-9 | . | few | CASSFPGVGTSTDTQYF | TGTGCCAGCAGCTTTCCCGGGGTCGGAACTAGCACAGATACGCAGTATTTT
TRBJ1-5 | TRBV28 | . | . | CASSSPRLVNQPQHF | TGTGCCAGCAGTTCACCCAGGTTGGTCAATCAGCCCCAGCATTTT
TRBJ1-1 | TRBV9 | . | . | CASSPLGWDTEAFF | TGTGCCAGCAGCCCATTGGGTTGGGACACTGAAGCTTTCTTT
TRBJ2-3 | TRBV9 | . | . | CASSADVPDTQYF | TGTGCCAGCAGCGCAGACGTACCCGATACGCAGTATTTT
TRBJ1-6 | TRBV6-2/TRBV6-3 | TRBD1 | . | CASTDRANSPLHF | TGTGCCAGCACTGACAGGGCAAATTCACCCCTCCACTTT
TRBJ1-4 | TRBV4-1 | . | . | CASSRNSDSYNEKLFF | TGCGCCAGCAGCCGAAACAGCGACAGTTATAATGAAAAACTGTTTTTT
TRBJ1-2 | TRBV27 | . | few | CASSLREGYGYTF | TGTGCCAGCAGTTTACGAGAGGGTTATGGCTACACCTTC
TRBJ2-3 | TRBV18 | TRBD2 | few | CASSPPGRLAETTDTQYF | TGTGCCAGCTCACCACCGGGTCGACTAGCGGAGACCACAGATACGCAGTATTTT
TRBJ2-2 | TRBV6-5 | TRBD2 | few | CASSFRGTSGPGELFF | TGTGCCAGCAGTTTTCGAGGGACTAGCGGGCCCGGGGAGCTGTTTTTT
TRBJ2-5 | TRBV18 | TRBD2 | . | CASSLPSSGLETQYF | TGTGCCAGCTCTCTGCCTTCTAGCGGGCTAGAGACCCAGTACTTC
TRBJ1-5 | TRBV28 | TRBD1 | few | CASREQGMSNQPQHF | TGTGCCAGCAGGGAACAGGGGATGAGCAATCAGCCCCAGCATTTT
TRBJ2-2 | TRBV28 | . | few | CASKGPTGELFF | TGTGCCAGCAAAGGGCCGACCGGGGAGCTGTTTTTT
TRBJ2-1 | TRBV29-1 | . | many | CSVESSGSFSYNEQFF | TGCAGCGTTGAATCCTCCGGGAGTTTCTCCTACAATGAGCAGTTCTTC
TRBJ1-1 | TRBV7-9 | TRBD1 | once | CASSLGTGRTEAFF | TGTGCCAGCAGCTTAGGGACAGGGAGAACTGAAGCTTTCTTT
TRBJ1-5 | TRBV6-2/TRBV6-3 | . | . | CASSVGYSNQPQHF | TGTGCCAGCAGCGTGGGCTATAGCAATCAGCCCCAGCATTTT